This TCR beta chain was captured by sequencing in a study of identical twins. This CDR3 is built from 12 residues. CDR1 is SQVTM, CDR2 ANQGSEA, per germline. V was shortened by 4 bases and J by 6 bases, with 13 bases between the two germline ends. TCRdb redid the calling of the 5' RACE reads with MiXCR, one entry per CDR3 protein. The repertoire holds hundreds of thousands of distinct CDR3 sequences, roughly 6% seen once, with approximately 2% in the top ten. This clonotype was picked up many times. The sequence derives from a young man in good health. The rearrangement links TRBV29-1 to TRBJ2-7; D is possibly TRBD1 or TRBD2 (7 bases each). The sequenced sample was naive T cells sorted from blood. Written as DNA, the CDR3 is TGCAGCGTTGTAACAGGGGAGGGCGAGCAGTACTTC. Its translation: CSVVTGEGEQYF.